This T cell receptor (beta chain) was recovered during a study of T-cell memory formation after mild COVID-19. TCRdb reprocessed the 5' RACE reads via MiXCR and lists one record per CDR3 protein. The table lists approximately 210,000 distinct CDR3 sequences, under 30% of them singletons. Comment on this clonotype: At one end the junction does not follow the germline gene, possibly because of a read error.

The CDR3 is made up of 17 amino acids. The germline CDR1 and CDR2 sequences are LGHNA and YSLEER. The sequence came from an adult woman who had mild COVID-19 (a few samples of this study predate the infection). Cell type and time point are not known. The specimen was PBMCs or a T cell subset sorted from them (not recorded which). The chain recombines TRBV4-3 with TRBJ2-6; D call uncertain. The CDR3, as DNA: TGCACCAGCAGCCAACGACCCGCCCGCTCTGGGGCCAACGTCCTGACTTTC. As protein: CTSSQRPARSGANVLTF.